This T cell receptor (beta chain) came from a study of CD8+ T cells in alopecia areata. Study overall: For the treated group, dosing was oral tofacitinib at 5 to 10 mg twice daily. Regarding the study as a whole: Under tofacitinib, numerous expanded lesional clonotypes remained detectable in scalp and blood.

Sequencing used cDNA as its template, made by extracting RNA and reverse transcribing it. Here immunoSEQ multiplex PCR was the method, and the copy in TCRdb shows in-frame clones only, minus some. The sample includes roughly 99,000 clones, over 80% seen only once; the top ten take less than 30%. This CDR3 contains 13 residues. Germline V gene lookup returns CDR1 SGHRS and CDR2 YFSETQ. Trimming pared 0 bases from V and 7 bases from J, leaving 11 bases between. Treatment noted: oral pan-JAK inhibitor, 5-10 mg twice daily. About this clone: Its target is not known.

The input for sequencing was CD8+ T cells sorted from blood, taken at week 24, from a patient treated with tofacitinib. The rearrangement links TRBV5-1 to TRBJ2-7; D is unclear. The sequence derives from a human donor with alopecia areata. The CDR3 region is CASSLAAGREQYF. Here the CDR3 DNA reads TGCGCCAGCAGCTTGGCCGCCGGTAGGGAGCAGTACTTC.